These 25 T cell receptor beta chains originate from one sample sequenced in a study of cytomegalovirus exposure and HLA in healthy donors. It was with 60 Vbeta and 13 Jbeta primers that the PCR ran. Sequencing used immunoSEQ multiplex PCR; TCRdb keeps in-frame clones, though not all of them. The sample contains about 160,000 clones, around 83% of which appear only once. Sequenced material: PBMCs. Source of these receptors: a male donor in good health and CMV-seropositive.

The CDR3 coding sequence is TGTGCCAGCAGTTTCGGGGTAGCCTACGAGCAGTACTTC. Its translation: CASSFGVAYEQYF. The chain carries TRBV27 and TRBJ2-7; D possibly corresponds to TRBD2 (5 bases). The V end was cut by 3 bases, the J end by 2 bases, with 8 bases between. Germline V gene lookup returns CDR1 MNHEY and CDR2 SMNVEV (reference sequence). The CDR3 loop spans 13 amino acids.

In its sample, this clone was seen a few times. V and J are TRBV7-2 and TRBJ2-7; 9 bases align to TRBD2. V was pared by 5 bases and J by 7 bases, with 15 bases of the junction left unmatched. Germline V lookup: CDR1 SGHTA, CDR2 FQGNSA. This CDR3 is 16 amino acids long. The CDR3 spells CASSLRLRLAGGEQYF. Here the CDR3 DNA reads TGTGCCAGCAGCCTCCGACTACGACTTGCGGGGGGGGAGCAGTACTTC.

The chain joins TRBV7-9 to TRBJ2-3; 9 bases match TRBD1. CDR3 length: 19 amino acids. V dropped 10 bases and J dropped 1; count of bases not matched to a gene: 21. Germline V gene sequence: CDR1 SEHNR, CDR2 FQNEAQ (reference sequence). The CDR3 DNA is TGTGCCACCCCCCGCTTAGGGGGAGGGACAGGGTCTCGCACAGATACGCAGTATTTT. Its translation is CATPRLGGGTGSRTDTQYF. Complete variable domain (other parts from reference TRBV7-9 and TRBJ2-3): DTGVSQNPRHKITKRGQNVTFRCDPISEHNRLYWYRQTLGQGPEFLTYFQNEAQLEKSRLLSDRFSAERPKGSFSTLEIQRTEQGDSAMYLCATPRLGGGTGSRTDTQYFGPGTRLTVL.

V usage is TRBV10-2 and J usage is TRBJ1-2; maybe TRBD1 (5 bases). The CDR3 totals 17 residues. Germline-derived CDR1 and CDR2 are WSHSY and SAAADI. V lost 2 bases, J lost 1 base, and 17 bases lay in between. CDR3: CASSEVIKGRGNYGYTF. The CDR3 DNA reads TGCGCCAGCAGTGAGGTGATAAAGGGAAGGGGTAACTATGGCTACACCTTC.

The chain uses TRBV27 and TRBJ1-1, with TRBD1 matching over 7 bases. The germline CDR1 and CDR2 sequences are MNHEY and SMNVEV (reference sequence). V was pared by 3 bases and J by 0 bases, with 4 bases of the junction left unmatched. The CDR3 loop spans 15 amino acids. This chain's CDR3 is CASSFWGQMNTEAFF. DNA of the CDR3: TGTGCCAGCAGTTTTTGGGGACAGATGAACACTGAAGCTTTCTTT.

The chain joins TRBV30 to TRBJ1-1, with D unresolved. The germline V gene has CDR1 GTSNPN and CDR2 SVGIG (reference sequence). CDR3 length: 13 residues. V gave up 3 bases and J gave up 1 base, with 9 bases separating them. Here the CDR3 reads CAWSVFSNTEAFF. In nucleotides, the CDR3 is TGTGCCTGGAGCGTTTTCTCGAACACTGAAGCTTTCTTT.

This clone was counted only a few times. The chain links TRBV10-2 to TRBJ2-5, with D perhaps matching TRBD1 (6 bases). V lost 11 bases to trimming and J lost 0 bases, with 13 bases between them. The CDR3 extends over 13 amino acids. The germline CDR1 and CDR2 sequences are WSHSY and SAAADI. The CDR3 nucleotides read TGCGCCTGCTTCCGACAGGACCAAGAGACCCAGTACTTC. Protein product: CACFRQDQETQYF.

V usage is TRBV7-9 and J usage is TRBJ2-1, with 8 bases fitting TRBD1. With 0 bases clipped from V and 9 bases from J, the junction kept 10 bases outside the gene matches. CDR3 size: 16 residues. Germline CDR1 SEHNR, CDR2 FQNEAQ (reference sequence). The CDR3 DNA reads TGTGCCAGCAGCTTAGCGGCCGGGACAGGTGGGGGTGAGCAGTTCTTC. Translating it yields CASSLAAGTGGGEQFF.

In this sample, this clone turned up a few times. Written as DNA, the CDR3 is TGCGCCAGCAGCCCCGAACGGACAGGGGGCTCTGGCTACACCTTC. Protein product: CASSPERTGGSGYTF. The chain joins TRBV4-1 to TRBJ1-2; 11 bases are shared with TRBD1. Germline CDR1 reads MGHRA; CDR2 reads YSYEKL. The CDR3 sequence is 15 residues long. V trimming: 4 bases; J trimming: 7 bases; junction bases outside the gene matches: 8.

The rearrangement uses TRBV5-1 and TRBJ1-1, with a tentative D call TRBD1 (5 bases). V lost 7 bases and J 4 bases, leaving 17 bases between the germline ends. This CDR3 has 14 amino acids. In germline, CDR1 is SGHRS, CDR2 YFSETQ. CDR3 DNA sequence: TGCGCCAGCTCCCCGGACCCGGGGGGCACTGAAGCTTTCTTT. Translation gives CASSPDPGGTEAFF.

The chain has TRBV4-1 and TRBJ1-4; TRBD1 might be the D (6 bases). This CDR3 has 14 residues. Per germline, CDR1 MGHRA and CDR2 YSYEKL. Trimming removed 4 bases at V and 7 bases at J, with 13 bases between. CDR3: CASSLEDSPEKLFF. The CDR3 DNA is TGCGCCAGCAGCCTTGAGGACAGTCCTGAAAAACTGTTTTTT.

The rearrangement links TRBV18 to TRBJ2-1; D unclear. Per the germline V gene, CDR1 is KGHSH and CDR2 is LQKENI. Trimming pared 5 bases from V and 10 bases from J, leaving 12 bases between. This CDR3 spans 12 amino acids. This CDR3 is CASSSQDNEQFF. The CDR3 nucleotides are TGTGCCAGCTCATCCCAGGATAACGAGCAGTTCTTC.

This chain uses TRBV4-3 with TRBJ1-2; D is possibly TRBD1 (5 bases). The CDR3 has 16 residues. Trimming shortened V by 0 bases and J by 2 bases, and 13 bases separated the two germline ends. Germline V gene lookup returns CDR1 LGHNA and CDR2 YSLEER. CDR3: CASSQEDGGANYGYTF. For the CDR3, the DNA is TGCGCCAGCAGCCAAGAAGATGGAGGGGCAAACTATGGCTACACCTTC.

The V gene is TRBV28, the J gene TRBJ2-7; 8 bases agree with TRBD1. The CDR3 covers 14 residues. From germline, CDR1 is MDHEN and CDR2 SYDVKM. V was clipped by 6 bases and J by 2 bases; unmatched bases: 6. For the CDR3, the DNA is TGTGCCAGCAGCCTCCGGGACAGGACCTACGAGCAGTACTTC. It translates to CASSLRDRTYEQYF.

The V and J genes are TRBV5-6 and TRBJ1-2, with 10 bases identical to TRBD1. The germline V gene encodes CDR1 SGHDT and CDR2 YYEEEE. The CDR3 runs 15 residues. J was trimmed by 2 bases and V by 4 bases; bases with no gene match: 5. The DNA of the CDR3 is TGTGCCAGCAGCCCTCGGACAGGGGGGAACTATGGCTACACCTTC. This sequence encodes CASSPRTGGNYGYTF.

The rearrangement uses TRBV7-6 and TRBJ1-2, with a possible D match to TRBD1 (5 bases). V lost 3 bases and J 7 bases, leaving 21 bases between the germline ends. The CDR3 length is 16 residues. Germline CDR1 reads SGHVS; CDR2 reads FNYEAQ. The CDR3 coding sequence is TGTGCCAGCAGCTTCTCCCCGGGGGGTGGGTCCTCTGGCTACACCTTC. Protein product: CASSFSPGGGSSGYTF. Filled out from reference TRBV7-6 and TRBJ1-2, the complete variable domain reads GAGVSQSPRYKVTKRGQDVALRCDPISGHVSLYWYRQALGQGPEFLTYFNYEAQQDKSGLPNDRFSAERPEGSISTLTIQRTEQRDSAMYRCASSFSPGGGSSGYTFGSGTRLTVV.

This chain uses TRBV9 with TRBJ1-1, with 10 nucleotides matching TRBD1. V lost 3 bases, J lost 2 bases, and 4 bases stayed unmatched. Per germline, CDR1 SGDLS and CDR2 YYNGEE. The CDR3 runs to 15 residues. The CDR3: CASSGGTGANTEAFF. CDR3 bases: TGTGCCAGCAGCGGAGGGACAGGGGCAAACACTGAAGCTTTCTTT. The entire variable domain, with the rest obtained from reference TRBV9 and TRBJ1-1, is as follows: DSGVTQTPKHLITATGQRVTLRCSPRSGDLSVYWYQQSLDQGLQFLIQYYNGEERAKGNILERFSAQQFPDLHSELNLSSLELGDSALYFCASSGGTGANTEAFFGQGTRLTVV.

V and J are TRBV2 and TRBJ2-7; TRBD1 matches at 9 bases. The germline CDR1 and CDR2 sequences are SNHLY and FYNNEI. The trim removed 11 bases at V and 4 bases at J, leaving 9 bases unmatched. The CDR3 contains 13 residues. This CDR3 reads CAAWGTGWYEQYF. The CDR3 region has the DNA TGTGCCGCTTGGGGGACAGGGTGGTACGAGCAGTACTTC.

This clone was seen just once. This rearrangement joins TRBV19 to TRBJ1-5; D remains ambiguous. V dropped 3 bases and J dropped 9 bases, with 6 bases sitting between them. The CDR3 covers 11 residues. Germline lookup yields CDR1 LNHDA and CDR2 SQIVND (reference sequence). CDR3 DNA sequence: TGTGCCAGTAGTATTCCAGGGCCCCAGCATTTT. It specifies CASSIPGPQHF.

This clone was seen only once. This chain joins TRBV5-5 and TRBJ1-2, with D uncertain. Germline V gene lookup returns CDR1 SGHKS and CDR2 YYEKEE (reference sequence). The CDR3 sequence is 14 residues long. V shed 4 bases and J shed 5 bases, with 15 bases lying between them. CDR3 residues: CASSARVVTYGYTF. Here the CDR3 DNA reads TGTGCCAGCAGCGCCCGAGTGGTAACGTATGGCTACACCTTC.

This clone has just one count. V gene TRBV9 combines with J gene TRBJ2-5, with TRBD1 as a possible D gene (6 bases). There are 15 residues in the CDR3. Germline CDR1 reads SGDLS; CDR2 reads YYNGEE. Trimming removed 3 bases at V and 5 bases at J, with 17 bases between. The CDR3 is CASSDPRGPGETQYF. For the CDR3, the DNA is TGTGCCAGCAGCGACCCCAGGGGCCCGGGGGAGACCCAGTACTTC.

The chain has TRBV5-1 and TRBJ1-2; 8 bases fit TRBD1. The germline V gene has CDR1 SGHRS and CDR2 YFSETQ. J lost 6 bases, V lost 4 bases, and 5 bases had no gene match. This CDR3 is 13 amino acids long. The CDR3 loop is CASSLTGEDGYTF. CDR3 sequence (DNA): TGCGCCAGCAGCCTGACAGGGGAGGATGGCTACACCTTC.

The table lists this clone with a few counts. The chain's CDR3 is CASSWTLGVTEAFF. The CDR3 coding sequence is TGTGCCAGCAGCTGGACCCTCGGGGTCACTGAAGCTTTCTTT. This chain uses TRBV6-6 with TRBJ1-1; D gene unclear. The germline V gene encodes CDR1 MNHNY and CDR2 SVGAGI (reference sequence). The CDR3 covers 14 residues. V lost 6 bases, J lost 4 bases, and 15 bases lay in between.

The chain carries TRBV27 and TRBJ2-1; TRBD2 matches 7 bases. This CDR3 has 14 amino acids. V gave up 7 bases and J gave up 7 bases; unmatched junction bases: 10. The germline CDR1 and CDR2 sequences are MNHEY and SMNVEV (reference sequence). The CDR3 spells CASTPWRETNEQFF. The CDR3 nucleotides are TGTGCCAGCACCCCATGGCGGGAGACTAATGAGCAGTTCTTC.

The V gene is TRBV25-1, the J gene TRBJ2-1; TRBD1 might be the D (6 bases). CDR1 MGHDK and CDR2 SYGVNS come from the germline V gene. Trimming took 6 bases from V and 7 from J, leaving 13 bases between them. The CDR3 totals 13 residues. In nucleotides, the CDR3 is TGTGCCAGCAGGGACAGAGGCTGGAATGAGCAGTTCTTC. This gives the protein CASRDRGWNEQFF.